What follows describes a single T cell receptor beta chain. Its target is unknown. Via MiXCR, TCRdb re-called the 5' RACE reads, giving one row per CDR3 protein. The table lists approximately 300,000 distinct CDR3 sequences, around 10% of them singletons. The data belong to a study of T cells after yellow fever vaccination. General study points: Some clonotypes, a small share, were shared between CD4 and CD8 compartments. Any FACS-sorted repertoire could hold abundant clonotypes that contaminate it from the bulk population. Subsequent booster samples again held most clones from primary vaccination (roughly 96% CD4, 85% to 90% CD8). The study found a weaker secondary response that peaked faster, day 5 versus 15.

Unmatched junction bases numbered 4, after V lost 2 bases and J lost 0 bases. The V gene's germline CDR1 is MNHNY and CDR2 SVGAGI (reference sequence). The CDR3 runs 15 residues. The chain joins TRBV6-6 to TRBJ2-7; 7 bases agree with TRBD2. Material: CD4+ T cells sorted from PBMCs, obtained 45 days after the yellow fever booster vaccination. The source of this sequence is a man between 18 and 29 years old who received the YFV17D yellow fever vaccine. The chain's CDR3 is CASSYGGVVSYEQYV. The CDR3 DNA reads as TGTGCCAGCAGTTACGGGGGGGTGGTCTCCTACGAGCAGTACGTC.